These 19 T cell receptor beta chains were all obtained from the same sample, sequenced in a study of blood T cells in healthy people across ages. Through a sample-barcoded 5' primer and a J-beta primer mix, a second PCR was run for roughly 6 to 12 cycles. A single record per CDR3 protein comes from TCRdb applying MiXCR to the 5' RACE reads. The sample yields more than 550,000 distinct CDR3 sequences, 22% seen once. The sequenced sample consisted of blood. All receptors derive from a man aged 65 to 85 in good health.

The V gene is TRBV6-6, the J gene TRBJ2-6; D not certain. The CDR3 has 16 amino acids. V lost 4 bases to trimming and J lost 3 bases, with 13 bases between them. CDR1 is MNHNY and CDR2 is SVGAGI in the germline V gene (reference sequence). In DNA, the CDR3 is TGTGCCAGCAGTTTAAACCTAGACTTTGGGGCCAACGTCCTGACTTTC. Its protein is CASSLNLDFGANVLTF.

The V call is TRBV30, the J call TRBJ1-4, with unresolved D. Germline-derived CDR1 and CDR2 are GTSNPN and SVGIG (reference sequence). The CDR3 extends over 14 amino acids. V lost 0 bases, J lost 8 bases, and 13 bases lay in between. The CDR3 reads CAWSVWQEEEKLFF. The CDR3 DNA is TGTGCCTGGAGTGTATGGCAAGAGGAGGAAAAACTGTTTTTT.

The rearrangement joins TRBV9 to TRBJ2-2; TRBD2 aligns across 10 bases. CDR3 length equals 17 residues. Germline assignment: CDR1 SGDLS and CDR2 YYNGEE. Trimming took 2 bases from V and 1 from J; bases not matched to a gene: 5. CDR3 amino acids: CASSVRAGGMNTGELFF. CDR3 DNA: TGTGCCAGCAGCGTGAGAGCGGGAGGGATGAACACCGGGGAGCTGTTTTTT.

The rearrangement joins TRBV20-1 to TRBJ2-1; D is unclear. Trimming stripped 3 bases from V and 7 bases from J, with 10 bases between. The germline V gene encodes CDR1 DFQATT and CDR2 SNEGSKA (reference sequence). CDR3 size: 12 residues. The CDR3 loop is CSARQLQNEQFF. The CDR3 coding sequence is TGCAGTGCTAGGCAGCTTCAAAATGAGCAGTTCTTC.

The chain combines TRBV7-2 with TRBJ1-2, with D possibly matching TRBD1 (6 bases). This CDR3 region has 14 residues. V gave up 6 bases and J gave up 4 bases, with 15 bases separating them. Germline CDR1 reads SGHTA; CDR2 reads FQGNSA. CDR3 DNA sequence: TGTGCCAGCAGAAAAAACAGGGATGGCTATGGCTACACCTTC. Its translation: CASRKNRDGYGYTF.

This chain joins TRBV7-2 and TRBJ2-2; TRBD2 matches at 8 bases. In germline, CDR1 is SGHTA, CDR2 FQGNSA. This CDR3 is built from 15 residues. V lost 8 bases to trimming and J lost 7 bases; unmatched junction nucleotides: 12. CDR3 sequence (DNA): TGTGCCAGCGTCTTCCCGGGACTAGGGGTCGGGGAGCTGTTTTTT. It yields the protein CASVFPGLGVGELFF.

The chain uses TRBV20-1 and TRBJ2-3; the D gene could be TRBD1 or TRBD2 (5 bases each). V was clipped by 2 bases and J by 2 bases, with 17 bases between them. CDR1 is DFQATT and CDR2 is SNEGSKA in the germline V gene (reference sequence). This CDR3 region has 16 residues. In DNA form, the CDR3 reads TGCAGTGCTAGAAGAGGGGAGCTGCTTTACACAGATACGCAGTATTTT. This translates into CSARRGELLYTDTQYF.

This chain links TRBV29-1 with TRBJ1-3; D is ambiguous. The CDR3 is 12 residues long. Germline-derived CDR1 and CDR2 are SQVTM and ANQGSEA. Between the trimmed V and J ends, which lost 7 bases and 4 bases, there was a span of 11 bases. For the CDR3, the DNA is TGCAGCGCCGTAGGGAACGGAAACACCATATATTTT. Residues: CSAVGNGNTIYF.

There are a few counts of this clonotype. The chain has TRBV20-1 and TRBJ2-1, with 9 nucleotides matching TRBD1. J lost 2 bases, V lost 6 bases, and 5 bases had no gene match. The CDR3 is 14 amino acids. Germline CDR1 DFQATT, CDR2 SNEGSKA (reference sequence). CDR3 amino acids: CSAGQGFAYNEQFF. In DNA form, the CDR3 reads TGCAGTGCCGGACAGGGGTTTGCCTACAATGAGCAGTTCTTC.

This clonotype was observed a few times. The gene calls are TRBV19 and TRBJ2-3; 8 positions agree with TRBD2. The ends lost 3 bases at V and 5 bases at J; junction bases unmatched: 7. CDR1 is LNHDA, CDR2 SQIVND, per germline (reference sequence). The CDR3 sequence is 15 residues long. DNA for the CDR3: TGTGCCAGTAGTATTGTGGCCCGGGAGGGAGATACGCAGTATTTT. Translated, it gives CASSIVAREGDTQYF. The full variable domain, its missing parts supplied by reference TRBV19 and TRBJ2-3, is DGGITQSPKYLFRKEGQNVTLSCEQNLNHDAMYWYRQDPGQGLRLIYYSQIVNDFQKGDIAEGYSVSREKKESFPLTVTSAQKNPTAFYLCASSIVAREGDTQYFGPGTRLTVL.

The chain links TRBV11-2 to TRBJ2-1; either TRBD1 or TRBD2 may supply D (5 bases each). The CDR3 is made up of 15 amino acids. The germline gives CDR1 SGHAT, CDR2 FQNNGV. The V gene lost 3 bases and the J gene lost 4 bases, with 13 bases spanning the gap. CDR3 nucleotide sequence: TGTGCCAGCAGCTTCGACGGGACGGCATACAATGAGCAGTTCTTC. This translates into CASSFDGTAYNEQFF.

The CDR3 DNA follows: TGTGCCAGCAGAGGAGGGATCGCAGCCAAAAACATTCAGTACTTC. Its protein product is CASRGGIAAKNIQYF. The chain links TRBV28 to TRBJ2-4; D is perhaps TRBD2 (6 bases). The germline V gene has CDR1 MDHEN and CDR2 SYDVKM. The CDR3 runs 15 residues. V was clipped by 6 bases and J by 0 bases, with 12 bases between them.

J is TRBJ1-4 and V is TRBV5-1; D gene unclear. The CDR3 spans 15 residues. Germline CDR1 and CDR2: SGHRS and YFSETQ. V lost 2 bases to trimming and J lost 5 bases, with 13 bases between them. The CDR3 DNA is TGCGCCAGCAGCTTCGGACCGGGCCCAAATGAAAAACTGTTTTTT. Translated, it gives CASSFGPGPNEKLFF.

The J gene is TRBJ1-2, the V gene TRBV20-1; D possibly corresponds to TRBD1 (6 bases). The length of the CDR3 is 12 residues. Germline values: CDR1 DFQATT, CDR2 SNEGSKA (reference sequence). V gave up 2 bases and J gave up 8 bases, with 12 bases separating them. The CDR3 nucleotides are TGCAGTGCTAGATCGGGGGCCAGGGGCTACACCTTC. Translating it yields CSARSGARGYTF.

The chain has TRBV7-2 and TRBJ2-3; 7 nucleotides line up with TRBD2. From germline, CDR1 is SGHTA and CDR2 FQGNSA. The CDR3 is 16 amino acids. V lost 5 bases and J lost 2; bases outside the gene matches: 10. CDR3 region: CASSEEPSGSTDTQYF. Written as DNA, the CDR3 is TGTGCCAGCAGCGAGGAGCCTAGCGGCTCCACAGATACGCAGTATTTT.

This clonotype was detected many times. V is TRBV6-5 and J is TRBJ2-5, with 7 bases that match TRBD2. The CDR3 runs to 12 residues. Trimming removed 6 bases from V and 5 bases from J; junction bases left unmatched: 3. Germline V CDR1 and CDR2: MNHEY, SVGAGI. CDR3 nucleotides: TGTGCCAGCAGCTACGGGGGGGAGACCCAGTACTTC. It translates to CASSYGGETQYF.

V usage is TRBV3-1 and J usage is TRBJ2-7, with D tentatively TRBD1 (5 bases). The CDR3 contains 14 residues. Trimming left V 2 bases short and J 5 bases short, with 13 bases between. Per germline, CDR1 LGHDT and CDR2 YNNKEL (reference sequence). DNA of the CDR3: TGTGCCAGCAGCCAACAGGCAGGGATCAACGAGCAGTACTTC. As protein: CASSQQAGINEQYF.

The table lists this clonotype with a few counts. This chain links TRBV12-3 or TRBV12-4 with TRBJ2-5; TRBD2 matches at 7 bases. The J call may be wrong; the DNA end is better matched by TRBJ2-7. The CDR3 consists of 16 residues. The CDR3 region has the DNA TGTGCCAGCACTCCCCGGGCCAGCGGGATTAGGTACGAGCAGTACGTC. Translated: CASTPRASGIRYEQYV.

The chain combines TRBV19 with TRBJ1-5; no clear D gene. CDR3 length equals 12 residues. The V gene lost 5 bases and the J gene lost 9 bases, with 11 bases spanning the gap. CDR1 and CDR2 (germline): LNHDA, SQIVND (reference sequence). CDR3 residues: CASSPDPGPQHF. Written as DNA, the CDR3 is TGTGCCAGTAGTCCGGACCCGGGGCCCCAGCATTTT. Full variable domain (outside the CDR3, taken from reference TRBV19 and TRBJ1-5): DGGITQSPKYLFRKEGQNVTLSCEQNLNHDAMYWYRQDPGQGLRLIYYSQIVNDFQKGDIAEGYSVSREKKESFPLTVTSAQKNPTAFYLCASSPDPGPQHFGDGTRLSIL.